This TCR beta chain was sequenced during a study of blood T cell repertoires in COVID-19. Overall study: COVID-19 samples, acute and convalescent, were from the United States, Italy and Spain.

Authors' methods: The authors estimated nucleated cell counts from reference gene primer amplification. Assay: immunoSEQ multiplex PCR; the TCRdb copy retains only in-frame clones and omits some. Clonal size and the V and J genes are those of that table, whereas D and trimming came from the DNA. The repertoire consists of 120,000 or so clones, with over 75% occurring once and the leading ten covering 2% to 3%. The CDR3 has 13 amino acids. The germline V and J ends were trimmed by 0 bases and 6 bases, with 6 bases remaining between them. Germline V gene data show CDR1 as MNHEY and CDR2 as SMNVEV (reference sequence).

The sequence was obtained from a man aged 50-59 years with acute or convalescent COVID-19. The sample comprised peripheral blood. The chain joins TRBV27 to TRBJ2-1, with D unclear. CDR3 region: CASSLSPGNEQFF. In nucleotides, the CDR3 is TGTGCCAGCAGTTTATCCCCAGGCAATGAGCAGTTCTTC.